This TCR beta chain was profiled in a study of T cell responses to AZD1222 COVID-19 vaccine listed by TCRdb under 2021. With regard to the full study: Because spike-specific TCR depth and breadth did not differ between the two schedules, AZD1222 recipients who got a second dose at roughly 4 weeks were pooled with those who got a second dose at roughly 12 weeks. Enrollment into the trials was organized by age into subgroups of 18-55, 56-69 and 70-plus years, and those subgroups contained roughly 150, 30 and 60 TCR-sequenced participants, respectively. A total of around 240 trial participants underwent TCR sequencing, of whom around 200 received two doses of AZD1222 and about 25 received two doses of the MenACWY control vaccine. Overall study outcomes, separate from this receptor: Participants were mostly white British, with more females than males. The authors suggested clonal diversity may have been underestimated. Because no day 14 peak-response samples were available, the repertoires could be characterized only after the peak T cell response. The 56-69-year group was small, and its depth increase did not reach significance, likely because of low power. Only six AZD1222 recipients were SARS-CoV-2 seropositive at baseline, limiting conclusions about previously exposed vaccinees. Nearly half of unique spike-specific TCRs reportedly recognized epitopes outside regions mutated in the B.1.351 and B.1.1.7 variants. CD4 TCRs associated with the vaccine covered the entire spike protein, and the dominant responses were in regions 160-218 and 743-854. A significant rise in spike-specific TCR breadth and depth was observed after two AZD1222 doses relative to day 0 and relative to MenACWY recipients.

In the case of this clone: Its antigen remains unidentified. No base quality information exists; no much larger clone differs at one position.

The CDR3 regions of human TCRbeta chains were analyzed by immunosequencing. Under the source paper's analysis protocol: Repertoire TCRs were checked for matches against a reference library of SARS-CoV-2-specific TCRs that had been generated using the MIRA antigen-specificity platform. Breadth was defined as the fraction of unique TCRs that were SARS-CoV-2-associated, and depth was defined as the fraction of total T cells that were SARS-CoV-2-associated. Each spike-specific TCR was assigned to its reactive spike region and to a CD4 or CD8 class using the MIRA data. Log10-transformed breadth and depth values were compared by one-way ANOVA with Sidak's multiple comparisons tests. As stored in TCRdb, this immuneACCESS dataset retains in-frame rearrangements with V and J assigned. A fraction of the clones does not appear; measured against another copy, unresolved V genes explain less than half of the discrepancy, and the remainder lacks a known reason. The D gene and trimming were derived from the DNA, and the V and J assignments and clone size from that table. This sample gives approximately 200,000 clones in total; approximately 86% of them show up just once. Together, the top ten hold more than 7% of the sample.

The time point tag for this specimen amounts to: baseline before first vaccination. Vaccinee samples came from UK trials COV001 and COV002, including a single-blind randomized controlled phase 2/3 trial of AZD1222 (ChAdOx1 nCoV-19) in healthy adults. For TCRbeta chain sequencing, PBMC samples from trial participants were taken at day 0 and at day 28 after the second dose. The source was peripheral blood, collected on day 0 of AZD1222 vaccination. The TCR sequence derives from an adult in good health.

The DNA sequence is as follows: TGTGCCAGCAGCTTAGCAAGGGATGACACTGAAGCTTTCTTT. This encodes CASSLARDDTEAFF. This chain joins TRBV7-2 to TRBJ1-1, with no reliable assignment of the D segment. V and J are truncated by 0 bases and 3 bases respectively, leaving an intervening sequence of 8 bases. The CDR1 and CDR2 encoded by the germline V gene are SGHTA and FQGNSA. The CDR3, cysteine through phenylalanine, is 14 amino acids long. Only CDR3 DNA remains: 42 bases, in frame from the first base.